This entry is about one T cell receptor (beta chain). Clones were sequenced by immunoSEQ multiplex PCR, and TCRdb holds only the in-frame ones, with some missing. The sample gives over 130,000 clones, 80% to 90% of which show up once; roughly 3.4% is in the top ten. The sample is drawn from a study of blood T cell repertoires in COVID-19. The CDR3 is 14 residues long. V lost 0 bases and J lost 5, with 12 bases in between. The germline gives CDR1 SGHNT, CDR2 YYREEE (reference sequence). The sample consisted of peripheral blood. This receptor was taken from a man in his 70s with acute or convalescent COVID-19. The V call is TRBV5-4, the J call TRBJ2-7, with TRBD1 as a possible D gene (5 bases). CDR3 bases: TGTGCCAGCAGCTTGGTCCAGGGCAACGACGAGCAGTACTTC. This gives the protein CASSLVQGNDEQYF.